This TCR beta chain was identified in a study of shared clonotypes between healthy human individuals (TCRdb year 2020). In terms of the full investigation: The cohort included three men and a couple of women between 18 and 49 years of age. For each donor, three plates each were used for CD4 naive and CD4 memory, two plates were used for CD8 naive, and one plate was used for CD8 memory. The study deeply sequenced blood TCR repertoires of about five healthy adults to estimate repertoire size and the extent of clonotype sharing between individuals. Libraries were prepared and TCR repertoires were sequenced by different laboratories using diverse techniques, in order to increase sequencing depth and limit assay-specific biases. Between about 0.94 and 8.9 billion PBMCs per donor were obtained by leukapheresis.

The junction carries 27 bases between V and J, which are trimmed by 4 bases and 5 bases respectively. Inclusive of the bounding cysteine and phenylalanine, the CDR3 is 17 residues long. Of all the DNA, just the CDR3 is kept, 51 bases in frame from base 1. From the germline V gene, CDR1 is SQVTM and CDR2 is ANQGSEA. Using the deep immunoSEQ assay, TCR CDR3 regions were amplified from genomic DNA by multiplex PCR. Extracted genomic DNA from each cell subset was distributed evenly across all wells of several immunoSEQ 96-well plates, and each plate was treated as a replicate. Each replicate PCR for sorted subsets received around 200 ng genomic DNA, equal to about 30,000 T cell genomes. Purified libraries were measured with a Qubit 3.0 fluorometer, size-checked on a Bioanalyzer 2100, and measured again with the KAPA Library Quantification kit. A separate single-read 150-cycle Illumina NextSeq 550 flow cell was used to sequence each immunoSEQ 96-well plate. From the authors' description of their analysis: Because only junctional sequences without quality scores were contained in the immunoSEQ output, filtering matching that applied to full-length reads could not be performed. To assign V/J genes and CDR3, sequences were annotated using PyIR, a Python wrapper for IgBLAST v1.9, with IMGT germline references. Reads with weak V/J assignments (E-value above 1e-6), missing CDR3, stop codons, out-of-frame junctions, or ambiguous translated residues were removed. A V3J clonotype was defined by an identical inferred V gene, J gene, and CDR3 amino acid sequence. The percentage overlap between two repertoires was calculated by dividing the number of shared unique clonotypes by the size of the smaller repertoire. Three approaches were used to assess repertoire richness: RTK rarefaction, the Chao1 estimator, and Recon v2.1 estimates of unobserved clonotypes. Generation probabilities were computed with OLGA for all TCRbeta clonotypes obtained by the gDNA method from a few donors. The clones in this table, taken by TCRdb from immuneACCESS, are in-frame only. Not every clone is retained; where verified, under half of the shortfall comes from an unresolved V gene, and the cause of the rest is unknown. From that table come the V and J calls and clone size; the DNA was used to work out D and trimming. Recorded for this sample are hundreds of thousands of clones; about 92% of them occurred a single time. The ten most abundant clones make up 24% of the sample.

The full study reports these points: Sampling was restricted to blood, and TCR repertoires in tissue are likely to differ from TCR repertoires in blood. Because the study included only a small number of donors, the genetic and exposure-history diversity represented was limited. Compared with non-shared clonotypes, the clonotypes found in all four sorted-subset donors had higher generation probabilities. Estimated clonotype richness was generally larger for naive than for memory subsets. Even with the large sequencing depth, rarefaction of the sorted-subset datasets indicated that sequencing was incomplete. Based on pairwise subsampling, the degree of clonotype sharing among donors was expected to be affected by sequencing depth. When a handful of donors were compared, the shared fraction of clonotypes was about 5.2% for naive CD4, about 4% for naive CD8, more than 2% for memory CD4, and 0.35% to 0.4% for memory CD8.

CD8 naive samples were CD45RO-negative cells positively selected for CCR7, giving a CD45RA+CCR7+ population that excluded TemRA cells. Healthy HIV-negative adults with no recently reported acute infections or vaccinations were included as donors. Every donor was a Caucasian adult living in Nashville, Tennessee, USA. After blood collection by leukapheresis, PBMCs were isolated using Ficoll-Histopaque density gradient centrifugation and then cryopreserved in the vapor phase of liquid nitrogen. Analytical flow cytometry was used to check the purity and quantity of each magnetically sorted T cell population. Genomic DNA was isolated from each sorted fraction and quantified by UV absorbance on a Nanodrop 2000c. Remarks on this clone: Its antigen remains unidentified. No much larger clonotype is one base removed from it; base qualities were not supplied.

This sequence uses TRBV29-1 and TRBJ2-7; the D gene could be TRBD1 or TRBD2, each one agreeing over 5 bases. The clonotype comes from a man younger than 45 in good health. The sample was naive CD8+ T cells sorted from blood. The label giving this sample's cell subset or site can be read as: CD45RA+CCR7+. The nucleotide sequence reads as follows: TGCAGCGTTGTAGTTAGGTTGGCAGGGACCGCCGGGGACGAGCAGTACTTC. It translates as CSVVVRLAGTAGDEQYF.